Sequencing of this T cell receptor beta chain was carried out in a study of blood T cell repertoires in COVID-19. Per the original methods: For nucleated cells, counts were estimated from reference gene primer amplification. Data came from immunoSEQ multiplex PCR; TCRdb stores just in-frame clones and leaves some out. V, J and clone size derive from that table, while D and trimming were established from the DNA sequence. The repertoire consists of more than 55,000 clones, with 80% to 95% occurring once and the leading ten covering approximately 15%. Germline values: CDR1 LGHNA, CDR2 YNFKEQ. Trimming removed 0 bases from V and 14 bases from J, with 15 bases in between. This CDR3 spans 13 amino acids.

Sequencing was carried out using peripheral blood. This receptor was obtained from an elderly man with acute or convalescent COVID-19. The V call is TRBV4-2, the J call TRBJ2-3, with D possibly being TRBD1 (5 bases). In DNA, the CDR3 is TGTGCCAGCAGCCAAGATGGTCCAGGGATGGTGTATTTT. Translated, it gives CASSQDGPGMVYF.